This T cell receptor (beta chain) was identified during a study of metastatic and nonmetastatic thyroid tumors. Study context: Blood and tumor or nodule tissue repertoires from malignant and benign thyroid patients were compared.

The sample holds many counts of this clone. TCRdb re-analyzed the PCR reads through MiXCR. This sample has more than 40,000 clones; roughly 4% occur once, and the top ten carry about a tenth. The ends were cut back, 4 bases at V and 0 bases at J, with 12 bases in the middle. The CDR3 totals 15 residues. Germline assignment: CDR1 SGHRS and CDR2 YFSETQ. Patients underwent thyroid surgery, and none had received any treatment before it. The clonotype was recovered from a female donor with papillary thyroid cancer or a benign thyroid nodule (not recorded which). Some clones in this sample may be carry-over from other donors' samples. This chain connects TRBV5-1 to TRBJ2-3; the D gene is possibly TRBD2 (5 bases). The sample consisted of blood. The CDR3 sequence is CASSLVDFSTDTQYF. CDR3 sequence (DNA): TGCGCCAGCAGCCTTGTGGACTTTAGCACAGATACGCAGTATTTT.